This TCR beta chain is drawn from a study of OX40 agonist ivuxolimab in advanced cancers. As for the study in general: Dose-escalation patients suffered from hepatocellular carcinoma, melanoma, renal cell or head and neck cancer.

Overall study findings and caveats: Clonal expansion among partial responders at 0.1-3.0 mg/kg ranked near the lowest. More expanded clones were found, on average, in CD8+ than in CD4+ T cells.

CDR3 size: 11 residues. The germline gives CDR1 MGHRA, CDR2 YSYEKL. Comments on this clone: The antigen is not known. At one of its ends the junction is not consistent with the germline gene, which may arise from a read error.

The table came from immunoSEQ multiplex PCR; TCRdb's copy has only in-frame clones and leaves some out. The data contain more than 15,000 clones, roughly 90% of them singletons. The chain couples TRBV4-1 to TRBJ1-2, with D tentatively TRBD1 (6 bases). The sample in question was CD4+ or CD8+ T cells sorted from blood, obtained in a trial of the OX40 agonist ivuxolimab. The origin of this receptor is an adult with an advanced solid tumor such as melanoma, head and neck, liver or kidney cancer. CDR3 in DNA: TGCGCCAGCCATGGACCAGGGGCCACTCACTTC. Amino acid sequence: CASHGPGATHF.